This T cell receptor beta chain was sequenced for a study of blood T cell repertoires in COVID-19. Study as a whole: Sample material is recorded as cDNA or gDNA derived from T cells, B-cell-depleted T cells, or PBMCs.

About this clone: At the DNA level, this CDR3 is encoded by other sequences in the same sample as well.

The repertoire was sequenced with immunoSEQ multiplex PCR; TCRdb's copy has only in-frame clones and lacks some. The sample consists of approximately 300,000 clones, nearly 90% of them appearing once. The CDR3 is 14 residues long. V was pared by 0 bases and J by 3 bases, with 8 bases between. CDR1 MNHEY and CDR2 SVGAGI come from the germline V gene. Participants were placed into cohorts based on the clinical history they reported. In Cohort 3, a recovered donor had either two negative PCRs, clearance, or symptom resolution. The source is a woman younger than 45 who had recovered from COVID-19. Input material: PBMCs or T cells enriched from blood (not recorded which). The chain recombines TRBV6-5 with TRBJ1-1; D might be TRBD1 (5 bases). For the CDR3, the DNA is TGTGCCAGCAGTTACTCCAGGGTGTACACTGAAGCTTTCTTT. Its protein product is CASSYSRVYTEAFF.